The next 2 T cell receptor beta chains were all read from a single sample in a study of blood T cell repertoires in COVID-19. Repertoires were generated with immunoSEQ multiplex PCR, while TCRdb's copy carries only in-frame clones and drops some. The sample consists of hundreds of thousands of clones, 90% of them appearing once. What was sequenced was PBMCs or T cells enriched from blood (not recorded which). The receptors were gathered from a man in his sixties who had recovered from COVID-19.

The chain couples TRBV11-2 to TRBJ2-7, with D hard to call. Trimming shortened V by 5 bases and J by 3 bases, and 11 bases separated the two germline ends. The length of the CDR3 is 13 residues. Germline loops: CDR1 SGHAT, CDR2 FQNNGV. This CDR3 is CASSVYSNYEQYF. The CDR3 DNA is TGTGCCAGCAGCGTCTACTCCAACTACGAGCAGTACTTC.

V is TRBV2 and J is TRBJ1-2, with 9 nucleotides matching TRBD1. Looked up from germline, CDR1 is SNHLY and CDR2 is FYNNEI. The length of the CDR3 is 13 residues. J lost 7 bases, V lost 8 bases, and 8 bases had no gene match. Here the CDR3 reads CASADRGAAGYTF. As DNA, the CDR3 is TGTGCCAGCGCGGACAGGGGCGCGGCTGGCTACACCTTC.